This paragraph covers one TCR beta chain sequence. These data are taken from a study of blood T cell repertoires in COVID-19. Study-level background: Samples came from the United States, Italy and Spain, spanning acute and convalescent COVID-19. T cells, B-cell-depleted T cells, or PBMCs supplied cDNA or gDNA.

Germline-derived CDR1 and CDR2 are LNHDA and SQIVND (reference sequence). V gave up 11 bases and J gave up 4 bases, with 11 bases separating them. The CDR3 has 11 residues. Original analysis: Amplifying reference gene primers gave estimates of nucleated cell counts. Sequencing was performed with immunoSEQ multiplex PCR; in TCRdb, only in-frame clones are kept and a portion is missing. V and J calls and clone size come straight from that table; D and trimming were deduced from the DNA. The data contain 250,000 to 300,000 clones, 82% of them seen just once; the ten biggest clones take up approximately 3.1%.

The rearrangement links TRBV19 to TRBJ1-1; no firm D call. The sequencing sample was made of peripheral blood. This TCR came from a woman between 18 and 30 years old with acute or convalescent COVID-19. For the CDR3, the DNA is TGTGCCTCGGAGGGCCCCACTGAAGCTTTCTTT. It codes for CASEGPTEAFF.